This T cell receptor beta chain was captured by sequencing in a study of memory CD4+ T cells and cytomegalovirus serostatus. About the research overall: This sample comes from healthy Belgian adults, under 10 CMV seropositive, 24 seronegative.

V was clipped by 4 bases and J by 2 bases; unmatched bases: 7. This CDR3 contains 15 residues. Germline-derived CDR1 and CDR2 are MNHNS and SASEGT. Single viable CD3+CD4+CD8-CD45RO+ cells were sorted as the memory CD4+ T cells. Authors' analysis steps: Out-of-frame sequences were removed, leaving 2,204,828 distinct TCRbeta sequences. The table came from immunoSEQ multiplex PCR; TCRdb's copy has only in-frame clones and leaves some out. V, J and clone size were drawn from that table, and D and trimming were deduced from the DNA. In the table there are approximately 52,000 clones, under 80% of which are singletons. This clone has a handful of counts. Its antigen is not known. Study results and limitations: Suggested: most of the CMV-linked TCR signature lies in CD4+ memory cells.

The receptor was derived from an adult in good health and CMV-seronegative. The source material was memory CD4+ T cells from blood. This rearrangement joins TRBV6-1 to TRBJ2-7, with TRBD1 matching over 8 bases. The CDR3, as DNA: TGTGCCAGCAGTGGGGAGAACAGGGGGACCTACGAGCAGTACTTC. Protein sequence: CASSGENRGTYEQYF.